Below are 23 T cell receptor beta chains sequenced from a single sample in a study of cytomegalovirus exposure and HLA in healthy donors. Measured with immunoSEQ multiplex PCR; TCRdb has only the in-frame clones, and not every one. Of 95,000 to 150,000 clones listed, approximately 90% are singletons. The specimen sequenced was PBMCs. The receptors were gathered from a woman under 30 in good health and CMV-seropositive.

The rearrangement joins TRBV10-3 to TRBJ2-1, with 7 bases matching TRBD2. The CDR3 runs 13 residues. Germline V gene data show CDR1 as ENHRY and CDR2 as SYGVKD. V gave up 2 bases and J gave up 5 bases; unmatched junction bases: 0. The CDR3 sequence: CAISEGTNNEQFF. In nucleotides, the CDR3 is TGTGCCATCAGTGAGGGGACTAACAATGAGCAGTTCTTC.

The chain couples TRBV14 to TRBJ2-5; TRBD2 aligns across 7 bases. Germline V CDR1 and CDR2: SGHDN, FVKESK. V was clipped by 3 bases and J by 5 bases; unmatched bases: 12. This CDR3 is 16 amino acids long. The CDR3 reads CASSQSGTTLEETQYF. As DNA, the CDR3 is TGTGCCAGCAGCCAGAGCGGGACTACGTTGGAGGAGACCCAGTACTTC. Variable domain in full (rest from reference TRBV14 and TRBJ2-5): EAGVTQFPSHSVIEKGQTVTLRCDPISGHDNLYWYRRVMGKEIKFLLHFVKESKQDESGMPNNRFLAERTGGTYSTLKVQPAELEDSGVYFCASSQSGTTLEETQYFGPGTRLLVL.

The genes are TRBV9 and TRBJ1-1, with a weak D call TRBD1 (6 bases). The CDR3 has 17 amino acids. Trimming removed 3 bases at V and 4 bases at J, with 22 bases between. CDR1 is SGDLS, CDR2 YYNGEE, per germline. In DNA form, the CDR3 reads TGTGCCAGCAGCGCGGTAGGGCGTCAGGGGTCTTTCACTGAAGCTTTCTTT. Protein: CASSAVGRQGSFTEAFF.

V is TRBV6-5 and J is TRBJ1-2; D call uncertain. Germline V gene data show CDR1 as MNHEY and CDR2 as SVGAGI. This CDR3 contains 14 residues. The V end was cut by 7 bases, the J end by 0 bases, with 12 bases between. In nucleotides, the CDR3 is TGTGCCAGCAATTTCAGGCTGACTAACTATGGCTACACCTTC. It codes for CASNFRLTNYGYTF.

To note about this clone: Other DNA sequences of this sample code for an identical CDR3. The genes are TRBV6-1 and TRBJ1-1, with D possibly being TRBD1 (5 bases). The CDR3 has 13 amino acids. The germline V gene encodes CDR1 MNHNS and CDR2 SASEGT. V gave up 1 base and J gave up 5 bases, with 8 bases separating them. CDR3 loop: CASSEGGGTEAFF. The DNA for the CDR3 is TGTGCCAGCAGTGAAGGGGGCGGAACTGAAGCTTTCTTT.

CDR3 nucleotides: TGTGCCAGCAGCAGGACAGGGCGACTTGAAGCTTTCTTT. This encodes CASSRTGRLEAFF. This sequence joins TRBV6-5 and TRBJ1-1, with TRBD1 identical over 8 bases. CDR3 length: 13 amino acids. Per the germline V gene, CDR1 is MNHEY and CDR2 is SVGAGI. V gave up 6 bases and J gave up 7 bases; unmatched junction bases: 7.

The chain recombines TRBV11-2 with TRBJ2-5; D might be TRBD1 (5 bases). V gave up 1 base and J gave up 5 bases, with 8 bases separating them. This CDR3 has 13 residues. Germline V gene data show CDR1 as SGHAT and CDR2 as FQNNGV. CDR3 region: CASSLAGLETQYF. CDR3 bases: TGTGCCAGCAGCTTAGCAGGGCTGGAGACCCAGTACTTC.

This chain uses TRBV19 with TRBJ2-7, with 9 bases that match TRBD2. CDR1 and CDR2 (germline): LNHDA, SQIVND (reference sequence). V lost 4 bases and J lost 2; bases outside the gene matches: 6. The CDR3 loop spans 15 amino acids. The CDR3 coding sequence is TGTGCCAGTAGTACCCCTAGCGGGGCGACCTACGAGCAGTACTTC. Its translation is CASSTPSGATYEQYF.

The CDR3 bases are TGTGCCAGCAGCCCCTCCAAGGGACTGTCGCCGTATGGCTACACCTTC. It encodes CASSPSKGLSPYGYTF. V gene TRBV2 combines with J gene TRBJ1-2, with a tentative D call TRBD1 (5 bases). The CDR3 is made up of 16 amino acids. Germline V lookup: CDR1 SNHLY, CDR2 FYNNEI. Trimming left V 6 bases short and J 5 bases short, with 22 bases between.

The V and J genes are TRBV4-1 and TRBJ2-7; D is possibly TRBD1 (5 bases). The CDR3 has 14 residues. V lost 1 base to trimming and J lost 4 bases, with 11 bases between them. The V gene's germline CDR1 is MGHRA and CDR2 YSYEKL. Here the CDR3 reads CASSQGAGWYEQYF. The CDR3 DNA reads as TGCGCCAGCAGCCAAGGGGCAGGGTGGTACGAGCAGTACTTC.

The rearrangement links TRBV9 to TRBJ1-1; D uncertain. The germline V gene has CDR1 SGDLS and CDR2 YYNGEE. CDR3 size: 13 residues. Trimming cost V 0 bases and J 8 bases, with 11 bases left between them. CDR3 coding DNA: TGTGCCAGCAGCGTAGACTCCTCACGGGAAGCTTTCTTT. Its protein is CASSVDSSREAFF.

The gene calls are TRBV4-2 and TRBJ2-3; tentatively, D is TRBD2 (5 bases). V shed 5 bases and J shed 4 bases, with 13 bases lying between them. The CDR3 is 14 amino acids. Germline loops: CDR1 LGHNA, CDR2 YNFKEQ. DNA of the CDR3: TGTGCCAGCAGCAGGGAGATGGGCTCAGATACGCAGTATTTT. Residues: CASSREMGSDTQYF.

CDR3 bases: TGTGCCAGCAGTGGGCCACTAGCGGGGGTAACAGATACGCAGTATTTT. Encoded protein: CASSGPLAGVTDTQYF. The chain links TRBV6-1 to TRBJ2-3; 11 positions agree with TRBD2. Unmatched junction bases numbered 6, after V lost 4 bases and J lost 3 bases. The germline V gene encodes CDR1 MNHNS and CDR2 SASEGT. The CDR3 is 16 amino acids.

The chain combines TRBV25-1 with TRBJ2-4, with 9 bases lining up with TRBD2. The CDR3 consists of 14 residues. In germline, CDR1 is MGHDK, CDR2 SYGVNS. Trimming at V came to 1 base and at J to 6 bases, leaving 1 base not matched to a gene. CDR3 nucleotide sequence: TGTGCCAGCAGTGAATTAGCGGGGGTAAACATTCAGTACTTC. Protein: CASSELAGVNIQYF.

This chain uses TRBV5-1 with TRBJ1-2; 7 bases match TRBD1. Trimming removed 6 bases from V and 2 bases from J; junction bases left unmatched: 4. Germline assignment: CDR1 SGHRS and CDR2 YFSETQ. The CDR3 runs to 13 residues. The CDR3 here is CASKQGWNYGYTF. CDR3 coding DNA: TGCGCCAGCAAACAGGGGTGGAACTATGGCTACACCTTC.

The rearrangement links TRBV4-1 to TRBJ1-3; the D gene is possibly TRBD1 (6 bases). V was pared by 0 bases and J by 14 bases, with 8 bases between. The length of the CDR3 is 11 residues. Germline CDR1 and CDR2: MGHRA and YSYEKL. Here the CDR3 reads CASSQEGGLYF. DNA for the CDR3: TGCGCCAGCAGCCAAGAAGGGGGATTATATTTT.

The chain recombines TRBV27 with TRBJ2-1, with TRBD1 matching 7 bases. Germline loops: CDR1 MNHEY, CDR2 SMNVEV (reference sequence). This CDR3 is 15 amino acids long. V lost 5 bases and J lost 9; bases outside the gene matches: 13. This chain's CDR3 is CASSPGGHRVGEQFF. DNA of the CDR3: TGTGCCAGCAGTCCAGGGGGACACAGGGTCGGTGAGCAGTTCTTC.

The genes are TRBV4-2 and TRBJ2-5; 13 bases align to TRBD2. Trimming cost V 0 bases and J 5 bases; bases outside gene matches: 21. The germline CDR1 and CDR2 sequences are LGHNA and YNFKEQ. The CDR3 consists of 22 residues. CDR3: CASSQEGWELAGGPRIGETQYF. CDR3 nucleotide sequence: TGTGCCAGCAGCCAAGAGGGGTGGGAACTAGCGGGAGGGCCTCGGATCGGGGAGACCCAGTACTTC.

In its sample, this clone was seen once. V and J are TRBV7-9 and TRBJ1-2, with D uncertain. Germline-derived CDR1 and CDR2 are SEHNR and FQNEAQ (reference sequence). V was pared by 1 base and J by 3 bases, with 9 bases between. The CDR3 loop spans 14 amino acids. In nucleotides, the CDR3 is TGTGCCAGCAGCTTAGTCGGGGTTGACTATGGCTACACCTTC. Its protein is CASSLVGVDYGYTF.

The chain employs TRBV2 and TRBJ2-5, with D possibly matching TRBD1 (6 bases). The V and J ends lost 4 bases and 4 bases respectively, with 7 bases between them. The CDR3 consists of 12 residues. The germline CDR1 and CDR2 sequences are SNHLY and FYNNEI. CDR3 in amino acids: CASSVGGETQYF. CDR3 DNA sequence: TGTGCCAGCAGTGTAGGGGGAGAGACCCAGTACTTC.

The genes are TRBV13 and TRBJ2-3, with unresolved D. The V gene lost 0 bases and the J gene lost 2 bases, with 9 bases spanning the gap. The CDR3 sequence is 15 residues long. Germline CDR1 and CDR2: PRHDT and FYEKMQ (reference sequence). The CDR3, as DNA: TGTGCCAGCAGCTTAGGCCTGGCAGACACAGATACGCAGTATTTT. Residues: CASSLGLADTDTQYF.

V is TRBV10-1 and J is TRBJ2-3, with a tentative D call TRBD2 (6 bases). The CDR3 length is 15 residues. Trimming shortened V by 1 base and J by 0 bases, and 8 bases separated the two germline ends. Germline CDR1 is WNHNN and CDR2 is SYGVQD (reference sequence). The CDR3 region has the DNA TGCGCCAGCAGTGAGTTCAGCGGGAGCACAGATACGCAGTATTTT. Translating it yields CASSEFSGSTDTQYF.

As regards this clone: This sample also contains other DNA sequences that code for the same CDR3. The rearrangement links TRBV5-1 to TRBJ1-2; a weak D match, TRBD1 (5 bases). The length of the CDR3 is 13 residues. V gave up 2 bases and J gave up 2 bases, with 7 bases separating them. Germline CDR1 reads SGHRS; CDR2 reads YFSETQ. The DNA of the CDR3 is TGCGCCAGCAGCTTAGACAGCAACTATGGCTACACCTTC. Its translation is CASSLDSNYGYTF.